This TCR beta chain was documented in a study of T cells in women clearing cervical HPV infection. TCRdb's copy holds only in-frame clones and misses some; the assay was immunoSEQ multiplex PCR. Seen in this sample are tens of thousands of clones; the ten most common clones hold more than 6%. The ends were cut back, 0 bases at V and 4 bases at J, with 6 bases in the middle. CDR1 and CDR2 (germline): KGHSH, LQKENI. CDR3 length: 13 residues. With respect to this clone: The sequenced fragment ends 3 residues before the CDR3 boundary, so the rest is inferred from the germline J gene.

V is TRBV18 and J is TRBJ1-1; no firm D call. The sequence was obtained from a woman between 18 and 70 years old with a cervical HPV16 infection that either progressed to CIN3+ or cleared (not recorded which). Sequencing input: blood buffy coat. CDR3: CASSPPTTTEAFF. The sequenced part of the CDR3 DNA is TGTGCCAGCTCACCACCAACAACCACTGAA.